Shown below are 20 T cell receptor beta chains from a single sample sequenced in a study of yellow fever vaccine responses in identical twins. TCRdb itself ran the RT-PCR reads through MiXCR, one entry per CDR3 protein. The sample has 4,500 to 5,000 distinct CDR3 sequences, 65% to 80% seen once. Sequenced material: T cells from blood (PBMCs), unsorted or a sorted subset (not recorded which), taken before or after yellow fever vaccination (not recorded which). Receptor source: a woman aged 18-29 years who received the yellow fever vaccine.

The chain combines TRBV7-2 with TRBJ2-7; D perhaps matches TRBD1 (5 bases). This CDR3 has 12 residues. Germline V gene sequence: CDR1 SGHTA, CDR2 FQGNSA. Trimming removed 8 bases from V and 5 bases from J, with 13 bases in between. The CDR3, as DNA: TGTGCCAGCGGGCAGGGTGGCGACGAGCAGTACTTC. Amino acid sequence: CASGQGGDEQYF.

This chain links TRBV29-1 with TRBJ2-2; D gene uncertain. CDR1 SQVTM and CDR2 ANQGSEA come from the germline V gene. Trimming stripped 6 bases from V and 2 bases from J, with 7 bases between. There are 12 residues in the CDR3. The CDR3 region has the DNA TGCAGCGTACCGGGTAACACCGGGGAGCTGTTTTTT. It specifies CSVPGNTGELFF.

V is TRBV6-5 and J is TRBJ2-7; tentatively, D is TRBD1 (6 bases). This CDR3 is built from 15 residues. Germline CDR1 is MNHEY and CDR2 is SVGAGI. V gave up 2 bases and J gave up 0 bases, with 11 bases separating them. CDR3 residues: CASSYQQGSSYEQYF. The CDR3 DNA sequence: TGTGCCAGCAGTTACCAACAGGGTAGCTCCTACGAGCAGTACTTC.

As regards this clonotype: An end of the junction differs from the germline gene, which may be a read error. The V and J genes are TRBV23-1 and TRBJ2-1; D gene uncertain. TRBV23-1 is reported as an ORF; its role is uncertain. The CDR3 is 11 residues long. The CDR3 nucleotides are TGCGCCAGCAGTCAATCGGGCAGATCCGTCTTC. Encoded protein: CASSQSGRSVF.

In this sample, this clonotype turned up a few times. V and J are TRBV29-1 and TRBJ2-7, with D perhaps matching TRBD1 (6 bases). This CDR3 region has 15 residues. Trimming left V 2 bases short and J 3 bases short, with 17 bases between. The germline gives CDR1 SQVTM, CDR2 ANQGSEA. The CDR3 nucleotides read TGCAGCGTTGAATCCGAGACCGGACAGAACTACGAGCAGTACTTC. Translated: CSVESETGQNYEQYF.

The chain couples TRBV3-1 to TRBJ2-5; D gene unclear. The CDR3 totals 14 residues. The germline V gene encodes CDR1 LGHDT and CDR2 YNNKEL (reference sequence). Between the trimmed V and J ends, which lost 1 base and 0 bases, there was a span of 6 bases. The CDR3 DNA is TGTGCCAGCAGCCAAGTGTCATACCAAGAGACCCAGTACTTC. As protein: CASSQVSYQETQYF.

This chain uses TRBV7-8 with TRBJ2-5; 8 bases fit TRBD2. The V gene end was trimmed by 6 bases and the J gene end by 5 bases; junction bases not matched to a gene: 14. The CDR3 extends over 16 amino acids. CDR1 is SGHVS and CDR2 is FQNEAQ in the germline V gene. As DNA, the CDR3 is TGTGCCAGCAGTCTAGGAGGACTAGCTTTCAGGGAGACCCAGTACTTC. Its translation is CASSLGGLAFRETQYF.

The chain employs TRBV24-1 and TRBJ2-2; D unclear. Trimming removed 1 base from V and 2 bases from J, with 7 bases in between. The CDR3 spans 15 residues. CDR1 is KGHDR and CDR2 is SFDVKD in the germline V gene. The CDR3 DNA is TGTGCCACCAGTGATTTAAGCCCCAACACCGGGGAGCTGTTTTTT. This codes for CATSDLSPNTGELFF.

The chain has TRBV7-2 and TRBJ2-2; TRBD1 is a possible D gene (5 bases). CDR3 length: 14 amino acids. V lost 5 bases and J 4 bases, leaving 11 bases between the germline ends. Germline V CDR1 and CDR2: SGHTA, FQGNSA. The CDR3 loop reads CASSEGVSTGELFF. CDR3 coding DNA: TGTGCCAGCAGCGAAGGGGTTTCCACCGGGGAGCTGTTTTTT.

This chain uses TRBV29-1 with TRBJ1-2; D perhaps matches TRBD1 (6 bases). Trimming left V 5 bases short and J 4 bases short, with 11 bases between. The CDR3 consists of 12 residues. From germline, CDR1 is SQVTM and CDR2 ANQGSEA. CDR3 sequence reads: CSVQQGPYGYTF. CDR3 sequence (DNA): TGCAGCGTTCAACAGGGCCCCTATGGCTACACCTTC. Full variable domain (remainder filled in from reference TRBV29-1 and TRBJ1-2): SAVISQKPSRDICQRGTSLTIQCQVDSQVTMMFWYRQQPGQSLTLIATANQGSEATYESGFVIDKFPISRPNLTFSTLTVSNMSPEDSSIYLCSVQQGPYGYTFGSGTRLTVV.

CDR3 in amino acids: CASSQGPSERSPLHF. The DNA of the CDR3 is TGTGCCAGCAGTCAAGGACCGTCGGAGCGTTCACCCCTCCACTTT. The genes are TRBV6-2 or TRBV6-3 and TRBJ1-6; D call uncertain. CDR1 is MNHEY, CDR2 SVGEGT, per germline. V dropped 5 bases and J dropped 9 bases, with 17 bases sitting between them. CDR3 length equals 15 residues.

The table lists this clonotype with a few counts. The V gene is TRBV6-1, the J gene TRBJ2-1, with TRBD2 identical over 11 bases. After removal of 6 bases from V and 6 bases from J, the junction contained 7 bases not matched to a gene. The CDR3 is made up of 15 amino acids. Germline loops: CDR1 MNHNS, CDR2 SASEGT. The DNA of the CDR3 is TGTGCCAGCAGCCCGACTAGCGGGGACGGCAATGAGCAGTTCTTC. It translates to CASSPTSGDGNEQFF.

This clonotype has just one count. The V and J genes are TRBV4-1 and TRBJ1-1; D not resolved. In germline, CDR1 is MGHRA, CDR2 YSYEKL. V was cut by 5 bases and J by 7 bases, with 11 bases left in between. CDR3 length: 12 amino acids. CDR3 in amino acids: CASSSALGEAFF. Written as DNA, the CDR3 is TGCGCCAGCAGCTCAGCTTTAGGTGAAGCTTTCTTT.

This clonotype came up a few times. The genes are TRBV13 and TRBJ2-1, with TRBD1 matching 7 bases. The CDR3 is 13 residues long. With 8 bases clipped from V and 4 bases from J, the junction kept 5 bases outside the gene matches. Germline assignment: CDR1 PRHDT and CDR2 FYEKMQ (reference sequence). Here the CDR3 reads CASGTEVYNEQFF. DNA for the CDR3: TGTGCCAGCGGGACAGAGGTTTACAATGAGCAGTTCTTC.

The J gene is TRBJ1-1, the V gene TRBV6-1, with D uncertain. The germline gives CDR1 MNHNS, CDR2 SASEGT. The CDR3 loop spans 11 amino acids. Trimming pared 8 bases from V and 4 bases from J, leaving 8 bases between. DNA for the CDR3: TGTGCCAGCTCCCGTGGCACTGAAGCTTTCTTT. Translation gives CASSRGTEAFF.

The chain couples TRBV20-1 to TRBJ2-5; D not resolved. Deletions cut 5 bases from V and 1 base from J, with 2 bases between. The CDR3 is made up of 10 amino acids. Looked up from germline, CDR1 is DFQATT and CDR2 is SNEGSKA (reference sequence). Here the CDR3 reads CSAAQETQYF. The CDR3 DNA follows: TGCAGTGCTGCCCAAGAGACCCAGTACTTC.

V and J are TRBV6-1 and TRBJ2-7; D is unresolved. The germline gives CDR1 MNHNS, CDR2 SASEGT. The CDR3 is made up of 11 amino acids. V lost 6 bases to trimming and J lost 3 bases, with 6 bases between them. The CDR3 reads CASRLNYEQYF. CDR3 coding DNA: TGTGCCAGCAGATTGAACTACGAGCAGTACTTC.

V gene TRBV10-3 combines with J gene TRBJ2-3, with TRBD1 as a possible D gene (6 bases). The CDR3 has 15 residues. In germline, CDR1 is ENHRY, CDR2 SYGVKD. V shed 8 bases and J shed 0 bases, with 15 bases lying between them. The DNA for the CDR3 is TGTGCCATCGGCGTACAGGGTAAGAGCACAGATACGCAGTATTTT. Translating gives CAIGVQGKSTDTQYF.

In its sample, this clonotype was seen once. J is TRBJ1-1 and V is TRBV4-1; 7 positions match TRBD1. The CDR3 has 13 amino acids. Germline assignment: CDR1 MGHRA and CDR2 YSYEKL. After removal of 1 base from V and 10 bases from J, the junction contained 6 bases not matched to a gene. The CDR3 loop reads CASSQAGAGGAFF. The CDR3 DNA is TGCGCCAGCAGCCAAGCGGGGGCAGGGGGAGCTTTCTTT.

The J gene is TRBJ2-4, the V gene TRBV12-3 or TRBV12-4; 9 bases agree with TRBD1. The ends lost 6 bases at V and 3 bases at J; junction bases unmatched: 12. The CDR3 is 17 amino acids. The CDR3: CASRATGGRGGKNIQYF. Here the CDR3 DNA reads TGTGCCAGCAGAGCAACAGGGGGCCGAGGAGGCAAAAACATTCAGTACTTC.